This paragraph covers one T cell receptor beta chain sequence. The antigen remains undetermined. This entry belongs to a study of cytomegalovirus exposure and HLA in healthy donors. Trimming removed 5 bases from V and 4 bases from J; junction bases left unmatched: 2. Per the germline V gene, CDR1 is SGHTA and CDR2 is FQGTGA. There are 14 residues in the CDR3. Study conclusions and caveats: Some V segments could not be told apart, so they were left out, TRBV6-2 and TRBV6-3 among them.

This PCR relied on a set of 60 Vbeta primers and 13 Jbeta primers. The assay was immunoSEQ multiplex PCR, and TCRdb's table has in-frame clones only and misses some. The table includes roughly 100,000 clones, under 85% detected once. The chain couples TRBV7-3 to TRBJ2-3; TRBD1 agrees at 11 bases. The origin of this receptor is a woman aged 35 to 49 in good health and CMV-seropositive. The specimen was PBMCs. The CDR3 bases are TGTGCCAGCAGCCCGGGACAGGGGGCAGATACGCAGTATTTT. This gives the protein CASSPGQGADTQYF.